The 31 T cell receptor beta chains presented below share a single source sample, sequenced in a study of somatic mutations in cytotoxic T cells in rheumatoid arthritis. This table comes from immunoSEQ multiplex PCR, and its TCRdb copy is limited to in-frame clones, with some not included. In the table there are about 10,000 clones, 75% to 90% of which are singletons. Sequencing was done on a sample of CD4+ T cells sorted from blood. Source of these receptors: a woman aged 18-29 years with rheumatoid arthritis.

The CDR3 sequence: CASRYQGRGTEAFF. The CDR3 coding sequence is TGTGCCAGCAGGTACCAGGGGCGGGGGACTGAAGCTTTCTTT. The chain employs TRBV28 and TRBJ1-1, with D maybe TRBD1 (6 bases). Germline CDR1 MDHEN, CDR2 SYDVKM. V dropped 6 bases and J dropped 5 bases, with 16 bases sitting between them. The CDR3 consists of 14 residues.

This sequence joins TRBV5-4 and TRBJ2-1; the D gene is possibly TRBD1 (7 bases). This CDR3 is 15 amino acids long. Germline V lookup: CDR1 SGHNT, CDR2 YYREEE (reference sequence). The V and J ends lost 2 bases and 2 bases respectively, with 11 bases between them. The CDR3 sequence: CASSLGGGAYNEQFF. The CDR3, as DNA: TGTGCCAGCAGCTTAGGAGGGGGCGCCTACAATGAGCAGTTCTTC.

J is TRBJ2-7 and V is TRBV5-1; the match to TRBD2 covers 8 bases. The CDR3 contains 17 residues. V gave up 4 bases and J gave up 5 bases; unmatched junction bases: 17. CDR1 is SGHRS and CDR2 is YFSETQ in the germline V gene. CDR3 sequence reads: CASSREGNRGGPDEQYF. The CDR3 DNA is TGCGCCAGCAGCCGGGAGGGGAATAGGGGAGGCCCCGACGAGCAGTACTTC.

The chain combines TRBV6-4 with TRBJ2-1; 9 bases are a match to TRBD2. This CDR3 is built from 15 residues. CDR1 MRHNA and CDR2 SNTAGT come from the germline V gene. V dropped 4 bases and J dropped 5; count of bases not matched to a gene: 6. Here the CDR3 reads CASSVIAGANNEQFF. The CDR3 DNA reads TGTGCCAGCAGTGTAATAGCGGGGGCGAACAATGAGCAGTTCTTC.

The chain uses TRBV7-2 and TRBJ1-2; D might be TRBD1 (5 bases). CDR3 length: 17 amino acids. Trimming took 1 base from V and 8 from J, leaving 23 bases between them. Looked up from germline, CDR1 is SGHTA and CDR2 is FQGNSA. The DNA for the CDR3 is TGTGCCAGCAGCTTAGACGGGGGGTTACGGAGGTCGGGAGGCTACACCTTC. Protein product: CASSLDGGLRRSGGYTF. Full variable domain (rest looked up from reference TRBV7-2 and TRBJ1-2): GAGVSQSPSNKVTEKGKDVELRCDPISGHTALYWYRQSLGQGLEFLIYFQGNSAPDKSGLPSDRFSAERTGGSVSTLTIQRTQQEDSAVYLCASSLDGGLRRSGGYTFGSGTRLTVV.

The chain joins TRBV5-1 to TRBJ2-7; 12 positions agree with TRBD2. The CDR3 is made up of 18 amino acids. J gave up 3 bases and V 5 bases, and 15 bases lay outside the gene matches. In germline, CDR1 is SGHRS, CDR2 YFSETQ. The CDR3 reads CASSGGTSGLNPLYEQYF. CDR3 nucleotides: TGCGCCAGCAGTGGCGGGACTAGCGGGCTAAACCCCCTCTACGAGCAGTACTTC. The full variable domain, rest sourced from reference TRBV5-1 and TRBJ2-7, is KAGVTQTPRYLIKTRGQQVTLSCSPISGHRSVSWYQQTPGQGLQFLFEYFSETQRNKGNFPGRFSGRQFSNSRSEMNVSTLELGDSALYLCASSGGTSGLNPLYEQYFGPGTRLTVT.

The V call is TRBV12-5, the J call TRBJ1-1, with 10 bases aligning to TRBD1. The V and J ends lost 2 bases and 5 bases, in that order; junction bases with no gene match: 5. The CDR3 runs 15 residues. CDR1 is LGHNT and CDR2 is FRNRAP in the germline V gene. The CDR3 DNA sequence: TGTGCTAGTGGTTTGAGTGACAGGGGGCGGACTGAAGCTTTCTTT. Encoded protein: CASGLSDRGRTEAFF.

The chain recombines TRBV27 with TRBJ2-1; TRBD2 matches at 8 bases. The V gene's germline CDR1 is MNHEY and CDR2 SMNVEV (reference sequence). The CDR3 runs 12 residues. V shed 3 bases and J 12 bases; nucleotides not matched to a gene: 4. In DNA form, the CDR3 reads TGTGCCAGCAGTTTGGCGGGAGGTCGGCAGTTCTTC. Protein product: CASSLAGGRQFF.

The J gene is TRBJ2-1, the V gene TRBV7-2, with D maybe TRBD2 (5 bases). Trimming left V 7 bases short and J 2 bases short, with 18 bases between. The CDR3 spans 16 residues. The germline V gene has CDR1 SGHTA and CDR2 FQGNSA. Here the CDR3 DNA reads TGTGCCAGCACCGGGCGGTTTTCCGGGGCCTACAATGAGCAGTTCTTC. Translation: CASTGRFSGAYNEQFF.

The sample holds a few counts of this clone. This chain links TRBV7-2 with TRBJ2-7; D perhaps matches TRBD1 (5 bases). The V and J ends lost 1 base and 0 bases respectively, with 10 bases between them. This CDR3 has 15 amino acids. Germline CDR1 and CDR2: SGHTA and FQGNSA. In DNA form, the CDR3 reads TGTGCCAGCAGCTTAGAGACAGCGAGCTCCTACGAGCAGTACTTC. As protein: CASSLETASSYEQYF. Supplemented by reference TRBV7-2 and TRBJ2-7, the full variable domain reads GAGVSQSPSNKVTEKGKDVELRCDPISGHTALYWYRQSLGQGLEFLIYFQGNSAPDKSGLPSDRFSAERTGGSVSTLTIQRTQQEDSAVYLCASSLETASSYEQYFGPGTRLTVT.

The V and J genes are TRBV28 and TRBJ2-3; the match to TRBD2 covers 7 bases. In germline, CDR1 is MDHEN, CDR2 SYDVKM. V lost 5 bases and J lost 1; bases outside the gene matches: 9. CDR3 length equals 16 residues. CDR3 in amino acids: CASSPPRAGGTDTQYF. The CDR3 DNA follows: TGTGCCAGCAGTCCGCCTAGGGCGGGGGGCACAGATACGCAGTATTTT.

V gene TRBV11-1 combines with J gene TRBJ1-2; D perhaps matches TRBD1 (5 bases). Trimming removed 5 bases from V and 5 bases from J, with 9 bases in between. The CDR3 consists of 12 residues. Germline V gene lookup returns CDR1 SGHAT and CDR2 FQDESV (reference sequence). CDR3 nucleotides: TGTGCCAGCAGCCTTGACAGATATGGCTACACCTTC. Translated: CASSLDRYGYTF. Looking up the rest from reference TRBV11-1 and TRBJ1-2 gives the full variable domain: EAEVAQSPRYKITEKSQAVAFWCDPISGHATLYWYRQILGQGPELLVQFQDESVVDDSQLPKDRFSAERLKGVDSTLKIQPAELGDSAMYLCASSLDRYGYTFGSGTRLTVV.

The chain employs TRBV2 and TRBJ2-3; 10 bases align to TRBD2. The CDR3 sequence is 16 residues long. J lost 3 bases, V lost 5 bases, and 8 bases had no gene match. The germline V gene has CDR1 SNHLY and CDR2 FYNNEI. The CDR3: CASSYLAGGRTDTQYF. The CDR3 region has the DNA TGTGCCAGCAGTTACTTAGCGGGAGGTAGGACAGATACGCAGTATTTT.

The CDR3 reads CATYIGVREQYF. CDR3 DNA sequence: TGTGCCACCTACATCGGAGTAAGGGAGCAGTACTTC. The gene calls are TRBV6-6 and TRBJ2-7; D is unresolved. CDR1 is MNHNY, CDR2 SVGAGI, per germline (reference sequence). V gave up 10 bases and J gave up 7 bases, with 17 bases separating them. This CDR3 region has 12 residues.

This chain's CDR3 is CATSRENIGTGSNEKLFF. DNA for the CDR3: TGTGCCACCAGCAGAGAAAATATCGGGACAGGGTCGAATGAAAAACTGTTTTTT. The rearrangement uses TRBV15 and TRBJ1-4; 9 positions match TRBD1. V was clipped by 0 bases and J by 5 bases; unmatched bases: 10. This CDR3 has 18 residues. Germline V lookup: CDR1 LNHNV, CDR2 YYDKDF (reference sequence).

The rearrangement joins TRBV30 to TRBJ1-2, with a tentative D call TRBD1 (6 bases). The CDR3 contains 13 residues. V gave up 0 bases and J gave up 8 bases, with 13 bases separating them. The germline CDR1 and CDR2 sequences are GTSNPN and SVGIG (reference sequence). In DNA, the CDR3 is TGTGCCTGGAGTGTACCAGGGGCGAGAGGCTACACCTTC. Encoded protein: CAWSVPGARGYTF.

This chain uses TRBV4-2 with TRBJ2-2; D is ambiguous. The CDR3 is made up of 14 amino acids. Trimming shortened V by 1 base and J by 2 bases, and 5 bases separated the two germline ends. CDR1 LGHNA and CDR2 YNFKEQ come from the germline V gene. The CDR3 DNA sequence: TGTGCCAGCAGCCAAGGGGCTAACACCGGGGAGCTGTTTTTT. Encoded protein: CASSQGANTGELFF.

The table lists this clone with a few counts. The chain recombines TRBV4-1 with TRBJ1-3; D gene uncertain. CDR3 length: 13 amino acids. Germline-derived CDR1 and CDR2 are MGHRA and YSYEKL. V lost 4 bases to trimming and J lost 7 bases, with 11 bases between them. CDR3 nucleotide sequence: TGCGCCAGCAGCCCGCCCAACGGGAACACCATATATTTT. Its protein is CASSPPNGNTIYF.

The genes are TRBV11-2 and TRBJ1-3; no reliable D call. Trimming removed 5 bases at V and 4 bases at J, with 6 bases between. Germline V CDR1 and CDR2: SGHAT, FQNNGV. This CDR3 contains 12 residues. CDR3 in amino acids: CASSPSGNTIYF. As DNA, the CDR3 is TGTGCCAGCAGCCCCTCGGGAAACACCATATATTTT.

The V call is TRBV25-1, the J call TRBJ2-2, with a tentative D call TRBD2 (5 bases). V was cut by 2 bases and J by 4 bases, with 5 bases left in between. Germline V CDR1 and CDR2: MGHDK, SYGVNS. This CDR3 has 13 residues. The CDR3 DNA sequence: TGTGCCAGCAGTGAAGAGGGCACCGGGGAGCTGTTTTTT. This encodes CASSEEGTGELFF.

V gene TRBV6-4 combines with J gene TRBJ2-7; 10 positions match TRBD1. Germline loops: CDR1 MRHNA, CDR2 SNTAGT. The CDR3 extends over 17 amino acids. Germline trimming cut 7 bases from V and 3 bases from J; bases unmatched to any gene: 15. The CDR3 is CASINSSYGDRGYEQYF. CDR3 DNA sequence: TGTGCCAGCATAAATTCCTCGTATGGGGACAGGGGCTACGAGCAGTACTTC.

This rearrangement joins TRBV11-3 to TRBJ2-1, with 7 bases that match TRBD2. The J segment lost 0 bases and the V segment lost 4 bases, leaving 18 bases of the junction unmatched. The CDR3 length is 20 residues. CDR1 and CDR2 (germline): SGHNT, YENEEA. CDR3 coding DNA: TGTGCCAGCAGCTCTTTAATTGGTTCGAGCGGGGCTAGCTCCTACAATGAGCAGTTCTTC. Translated, it gives CASSSLIGSSGASSYNEQFF. The entire variable domain, with the rest obtained from reference TRBV11-3 and TRBJ2-1, is as follows: EAGVVQSPRYKIIEKKQPVAFWCNPISGHNTLYWYLQNLGQGPELLIRYENEEAVDDSQLPKDRFSAERLKGVDSTLKIQPAELGDSAVYLCASSSLIGSSGASSYNEQFFGPGTRLTVL.

This chain joins TRBV7-9 and TRBJ2-1; 12 bases match TRBD1. This CDR3 contains 18 residues. V shed 5 bases, J shed 4 bases, and the junction held 12 bases outside the gene matches. CDR1 is SEHNR, CDR2 FQNEAQ, per germline (reference sequence). CDR3 amino acids: CASSPNYGTGGPYNEQFF. DNA for the CDR3: TGTGCCAGCAGCCCGAATTACGGGACAGGGGGCCCATACAATGAGCAGTTCTTC.

The chain joins TRBV5-1 to TRBJ2-7; 10 positions match TRBD2. Trimming cost V 0 bases and J 5 bases; bases outside gene matches: 5. CDR1 and CDR2 from the germline V gene are SGHRS and YFSETQ. The CDR3 runs 15 residues. CDR3 bases: TGCGCCAGCAGCTTGGAGGTAGCGGGAGGCCACGAGCAGTACTTC. Protein product: CASSLEVAGGHEQYF.

This sequence joins TRBV5-6 and TRBJ2-1; a possible D gene is TRBD2 (5 bases). Trimming took off 2 bases at V and 2 bases at J, with 23 bases between the two ends. The germline V gene encodes CDR1 SGHDT and CDR2 YYEEEE. This CDR3 comprises 19 residues. DNA of the CDR3: TGTGCCAGCAGCTTCCCTCGCGGGCCCTGGTCGGAACCCTACAATGAGCAGTTCTTC. Its translation: CASSFPRGPWSEPYNEQFF.

The genes are TRBV6-1 and TRBJ2-7; 10 bases are a match to TRBD2. V shed 4 bases and J 5 bases; nucleotides not matched to a gene: 14. This CDR3 is built from 17 residues. Germline CDR1 reads MNHNS; CDR2 reads SASEGT. In DNA form, the CDR3 reads TGTGCCAGCAGTGCCTCTAGCGGGGGCCATGAGCGGAACGAGCAGTACTTC. Protein sequence: CASSASSGGHERNEQYF.

In DNA form, the CDR3 reads TGTGCCAGCAGCGTTAGGGGCGGTGGGGCCAACGTCCTGACTTTC. It is translated as CASSVRGGGANVLTF. The V call is TRBV9, the J call TRBJ2-6; D may be TRBD1 (5 bases). With 2 bases removed from V and 3 bases from J, the gap between germline ends came to 9 bases. Looked up from germline, CDR1 is SGDLS and CDR2 is YYNGEE. The CDR3 length is 15 residues.

The V and J genes are TRBV7-9 and TRBJ2-1, with D possibly matching TRBD1 (5 bases). This CDR3 spans 17 amino acids. Germline V gene data show CDR1 as SEHNR and CDR2 as FQNEAQ (reference sequence). Deletions cut 5 bases from V and 0 bases from J, with 17 bases between. CDR3 in DNA: TGTGCCAGCAGCCCGCGACAGATACCTACCTCCTACAATGAGCAGTTCTTC. It specifies CASSPRQIPTSYNEQFF.

V gene TRBV7-2 combines with J gene TRBJ2-3; 10 bases line up with TRBD1. The CDR3 runs to 17 residues. Trimming at V came to 5 bases and at J to 4 bases, leaving 12 bases not matched to a gene. CDR1 SGHTA and CDR2 FQGNSA come from the germline V gene. The CDR3 DNA is TGTGCCAGCAGCACAGGAAGGGACAGGGGAAAATCAGATACGCAGTATTTT. Its protein product is CASSTGRDRGKSDTQYF.

The CDR3 sequence is CASSLGLHSGNTIYF. The CDR3 nucleotides are TGTGCCAGCAGCTTAGGGCTCCACTCTGGAAACACCATATATTTT. The V and J genes are TRBV7-9 and TRBJ1-3, with D unresolved. V dropped 1 base and J dropped 0 bases, with 7 bases sitting between them. The germline V gene encodes CDR1 SEHNR and CDR2 FQNEAQ (reference sequence). This CDR3 spans 15 amino acids.

V gene TRBV7-2 combines with J gene TRBJ2-5, with D perhaps matching TRBD2 (5 bases). Per the germline V gene, CDR1 is SGHTA and CDR2 is FQGNSA. V shed 5 bases and J shed 1 base, with 17 bases lying between them. CDR3 length: 16 residues. CDR3 bases: TGTGCCAGCAGCGGACGTGGCGGGCAATTCCAAGAGACCCAGTACTTC. Translating it yields CASSGRGGQFQETQYF.